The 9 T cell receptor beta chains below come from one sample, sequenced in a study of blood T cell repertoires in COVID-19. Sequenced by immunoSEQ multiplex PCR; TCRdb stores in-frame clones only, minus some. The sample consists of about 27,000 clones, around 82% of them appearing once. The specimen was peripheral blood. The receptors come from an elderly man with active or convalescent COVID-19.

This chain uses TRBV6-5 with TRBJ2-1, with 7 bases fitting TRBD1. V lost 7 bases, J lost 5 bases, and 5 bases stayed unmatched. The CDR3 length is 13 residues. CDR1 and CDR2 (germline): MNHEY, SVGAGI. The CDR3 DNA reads TGTGCCAGCATCACAGACAGGGACAATGAGCAGTTCTTC. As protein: CASITDRDNEQFF.

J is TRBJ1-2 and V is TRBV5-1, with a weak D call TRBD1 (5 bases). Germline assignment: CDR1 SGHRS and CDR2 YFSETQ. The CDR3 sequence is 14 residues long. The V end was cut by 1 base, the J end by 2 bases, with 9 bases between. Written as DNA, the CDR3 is TGCGCCAGCAGCTTGCAGGGCCGGAACTATGGCTACACCTTC. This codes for CASSLQGRNYGYTF.

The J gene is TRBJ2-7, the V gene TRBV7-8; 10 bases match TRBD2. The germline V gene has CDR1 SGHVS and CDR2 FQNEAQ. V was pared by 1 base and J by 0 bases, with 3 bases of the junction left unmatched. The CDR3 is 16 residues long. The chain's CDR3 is CASSLGPSGSSYEQYF. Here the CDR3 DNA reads TGTGCCAGCAGCTTAGGCCCTAGCGGGAGCTCCTACGAGCAGTACTTC.

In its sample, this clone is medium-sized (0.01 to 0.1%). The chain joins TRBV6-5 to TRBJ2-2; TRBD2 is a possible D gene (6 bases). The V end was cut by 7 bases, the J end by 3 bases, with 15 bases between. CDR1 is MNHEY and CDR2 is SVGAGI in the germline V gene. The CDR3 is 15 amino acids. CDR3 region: CASKTAGLDTGELFF. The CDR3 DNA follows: TGTGCCAGCAAAACTGCGGGACTGGACACCGGGGAGCTGTTTTTT.

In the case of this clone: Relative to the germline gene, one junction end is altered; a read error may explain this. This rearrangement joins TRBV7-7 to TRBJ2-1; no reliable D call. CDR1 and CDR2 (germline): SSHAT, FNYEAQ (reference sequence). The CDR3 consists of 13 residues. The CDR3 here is CASSLEQNNEQFF. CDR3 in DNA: TGTGCTAGCAGCTTAGAACAGAACAATGAGCAGTTCTTC. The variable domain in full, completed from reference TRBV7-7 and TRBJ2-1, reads GAGVSQSPRYKVTKRGQDVTLRCDPISSHATLYWYQQALGQGPEFLTYFNYEAQPDKSGLPSDRFSAERPEGSISTLTIQRTEQRDSAMYRCASSLEQNNEQFFGPGTRLTVL.

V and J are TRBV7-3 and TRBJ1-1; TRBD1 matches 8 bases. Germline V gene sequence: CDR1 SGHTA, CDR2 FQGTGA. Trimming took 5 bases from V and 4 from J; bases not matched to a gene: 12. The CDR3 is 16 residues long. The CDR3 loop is CASSPRTGPLGTEAFF. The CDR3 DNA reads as TGTGCCAGCAGCCCCCGGACAGGGCCCTTGGGCACTGAAGCTTTCTTT. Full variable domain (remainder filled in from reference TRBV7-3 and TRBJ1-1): GAGVSQTPSNKVTEKGKYVELRCDPISGHTALYWYRQSLGQGPEFLIYFQGTGAADDSGLPNDRFFAVRPEGSVSTLKIQRTERGDSAVYLCASSPRTGPLGTEAFFGQGTRLTVV.

This CDR3 reads CSGADLYEQYF. DNA for the CDR3: TGCAGTGGGGCAGATCTATACGAGCAGTACTTC. This chain connects TRBV20-1 to TRBJ2-7; D gene unclear. There are 11 residues in the CDR3. Deletions cut 7 bases from V and 4 bases from J, with 11 bases between. Per germline, CDR1 DFQATT and CDR2 SNEGSKA (reference sequence).

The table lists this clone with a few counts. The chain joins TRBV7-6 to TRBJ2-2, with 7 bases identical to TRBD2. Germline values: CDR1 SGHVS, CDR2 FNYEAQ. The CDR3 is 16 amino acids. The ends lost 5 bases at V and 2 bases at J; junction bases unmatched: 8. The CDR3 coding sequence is TGTGCCAGCAGCCCTCAAGCGGGACGTAACACCGGGGAGCTGTTTTTT. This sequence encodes CASSPQAGRNTGELFF.

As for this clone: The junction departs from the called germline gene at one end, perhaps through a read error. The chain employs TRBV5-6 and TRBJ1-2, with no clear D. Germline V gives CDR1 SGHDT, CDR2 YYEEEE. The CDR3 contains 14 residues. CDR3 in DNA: TGTGCCAGCACCTTGGACCGCCGAACAACTGGCTACACCTTC. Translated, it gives CASTLDRRTTGYTF.